This T cell receptor beta chain was captured by sequencing in a study of shared clonotypes between healthy human individuals. Study overall: In total, the donors were a couple of women and three men aged 18 to 49. Study outcomes and limitations: When naive CD4 clonotypes were compared across a handful of donors, about 4.8% were shared. Sequencing depth was predicted to influence how clonotypes are shared among donors.

The germline gives CDR1 ENHRY, CDR2 SYGVKD. The junction had 2 bases not matched to a gene; V was cut back by 3 bases and J by 4 bases. The CDR3 length is 13 residues. Each cell subset's genomic DNA was divided evenly among several immunoSEQ plates. The table came from immunoSEQ multiplex PCR; TCRdb's copy has only in-frame clones and leaves some out. This sample has millions of clones; about 95% occur once, and the top ten carry about 1.1%. Selected positively for CCR7 and CD45RO-negative, naive CD8 cells excluded terminally differentiated effector memory CD45RA+ cells. This clone came up a few times. Antigen: not known.

V and J are TRBV10-3 and TRBJ1-1, with 7 bases that match TRBD1. The sequencing sample was made of naive CD8+ T cells sorted from blood. This receptor was taken from a man aged 18-30 years in good health. Here the CDR3 reads CAISDTGATEAFF. CDR3 coding DNA: TGTGCCATCAGTGATACAGGGGCCACTGAAGCTTTCTTT.